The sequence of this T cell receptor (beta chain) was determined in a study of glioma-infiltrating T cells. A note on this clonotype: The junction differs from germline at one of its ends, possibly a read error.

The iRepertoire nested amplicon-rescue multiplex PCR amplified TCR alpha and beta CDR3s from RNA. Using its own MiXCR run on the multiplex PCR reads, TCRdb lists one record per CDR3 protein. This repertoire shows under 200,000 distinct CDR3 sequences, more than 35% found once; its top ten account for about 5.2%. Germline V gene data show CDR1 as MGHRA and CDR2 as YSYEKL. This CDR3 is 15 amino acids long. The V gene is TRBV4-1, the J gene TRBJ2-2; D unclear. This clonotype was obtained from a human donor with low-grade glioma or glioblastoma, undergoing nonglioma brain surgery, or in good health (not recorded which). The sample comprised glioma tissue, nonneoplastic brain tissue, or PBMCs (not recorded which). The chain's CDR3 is CASSAAHAKTGELFF. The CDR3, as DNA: TGCGCCAGCAGCGCCGCACACGCGAAAACCGGGGAGCTGTTTTTT.